This T cell receptor beta chain was observed in a study of blood T cell repertoires in COVID-19. Study-wide context: Acute and convalescent COVID-19 specimens originated in the United States, Italy and Spain.

Per the original data handling: Researchers report that nucleated cell counts were estimated from reference gene primer amplification. Assay: immunoSEQ multiplex PCR; the TCRdb copy retains only in-frame clones and omits some. V, J and clone size reflect that table, while D and trimming were determined from the DNA. The repertoire holds approximately 200,000 clones, around 89% seen once, with about 3.3% in the top ten. Trimming removed 5 bases at V and 12 bases at J, with 17 bases between. The CDR3 contains 13 residues. CDR1 is MNHEY and CDR2 is SVGAGI in the germline V gene. The cohort comprised adults aged 18 to 89 years residing in around 25 US areas. Cohort assignment relied on participant-reported clinical history.

The receptor was derived from a woman in her late teens or twenties in a cohort exposed to, infected with or recovered from COVID-19 (not recorded which). This chain links TRBV6-5 with TRBJ1-5; D remains unclear. The source material was PBMCs or T cells enriched from blood (not recorded which). In nucleotides, the CDR3 is TGTGCCAGCAGTAGCACGGGTAGGCTCTTCCAGCATTTT. Amino acid sequence: CASSSTGRLFQHF.